The 24 T cell receptor beta chains given below trace back to one sample, sequenced in a study of technical replicates of blood from several donors. TCRdb's copy holds only in-frame clones and misses some; the assay was immunoSEQ multiplex PCR. The sample holds some 87,000 clones, over 90% seen once. The sequenced sample consisted of T cells isolated from PBMCs. These receptors all stem from a human donor in good health.

The chain combines TRBV18 with TRBJ1-3, with no clear D. V was shortened by 3 bases and J by 0 bases, with 9 bases between the two germline ends. This CDR3 comprises 15 residues. CDR1 is KGHSH, CDR2 LQKENI, per germline. CDR3 region: CASSPGRGSGNTIYF. CDR3 DNA sequence: TGTGCCAGCTCACCCGGACGGGGCTCTGGAAACACCATATATTTT.

The rearrangement uses TRBV6-1 and TRBJ2-1; TRBD1 matches 10 bases. The CDR3 sequence is 16 residues long. The germline V gene encodes CDR1 MNHNS and CDR2 SASEGT. V lost 4 bases, J lost 9 bases, and 12 bases stayed unmatched. CDR3 nucleotides: TGTGCCAGCAGTGTCTTGGGACAGGGGATTTGGGGTGAGCAGTTCTTC. This gives the protein CASSVLGQGIWGEQFF.

The chain recombines TRBV4-2 with TRBJ2-1, with no clear D. Germline lookup yields CDR1 LGHNA and CDR2 YNFKEQ. Trimming shortened V by 4 bases and J by 0 bases, and 10 bases separated the two germline ends. There are 15 residues in the CDR3. DNA of the CDR3: TGTGCCAGCAGCCCGCGACTTGCCTCCTACAATGAGCAGTTCTTC. This codes for CASSPRLASYNEQFF.

The V and J genes are TRBV6-4 and TRBJ1-2; D perhaps matches TRBD1 (6 bases). Germline V CDR1 and CDR2: MRHNA, SNTAGT. The length of the CDR3 is 16 residues. The V end lost 3 bases, the J end lost 4 bases, and 18 bases lay between the germline ends. CDR3 region: CASSDADRSVRYGYTF. CDR3 bases: TGTGCCAGCAGTGATGCAGACAGGTCCGTTCGCTATGGCTACACCTTC.

The J gene is TRBJ1-5, the V gene TRBV27, with D possibly being TRBD1 (5 bases). The V gene's germline CDR1 is MNHEY and CDR2 SMNVEV (reference sequence). With 2 bases removed from V and 6 bases from J, the gap between germline ends came to 14 bases. The CDR3 totals 15 residues. The CDR3 loop reads CASSLRLGGTQPQHF. The CDR3 DNA is TGTGCCAGCAGTTTAAGGCTCGGGGGAACTCAGCCCCAGCATTTT.

The chain recombines TRBV11-3 with TRBJ2-7; a weak D match, TRBD1 (6 bases). The length of the CDR3 is 14 residues. The V gene lost 3 bases and the J gene lost 3 bases, with 12 bases spanning the gap. Germline loops: CDR1 SGHNT, CDR2 YENEEA. CDR3 loop: CASSFGGHYYEQYF. The CDR3 DNA follows: TGTGCCAGCAGCTTTGGGGGACACTACTACGAGCAGTACTTC.

This clone has only one observation. The rearrangement uses TRBV7-2 and TRBJ2-7; tentative D call: TRBD1 (6 bases). V dropped 0 bases and J dropped 4 bases, with 13 bases sitting between them. Per the germline V gene, CDR1 is SGHTA and CDR2 is FQGNSA. The CDR3 loop spans 15 amino acids. The CDR3: CASSLAGGRQYEQYF. The CDR3 nucleotides are TGTGCCAGCAGCTTAGCAGGGGGTAGGCAATACGAGCAGTACTTC.

The CDR3 region is CASETGSDYGYTF. CDR3 DNA: TGTGCCAGCGAAACAGGGTCGGACTATGGCTACACCTTC. The gene calls are TRBV28 and TRBJ1-2; a possible D gene is TRBD1 (6 bases). Germline CDR1 is MDHEN and CDR2 is SYDVKM. V was clipped by 8 bases and J by 3 bases, with 13 bases between them. This CDR3 has 13 residues.

This clone occurred once. V and J are TRBV11-3 and TRBJ2-1, with D possibly TRBD1 on 6 matching bases. CDR1 is SGHNT and CDR2 is YENEEA in the germline V gene. Trimming took 1 base from V and 5 from J, leaving 12 bases between them. CDR3 length equals 15 residues. CDR3 region: CASSLVARGHNEQFF. CDR3 DNA sequence: TGTGCCAGCAGCTTAGTCGCCAGGGGCCACAATGAGCAGTTCTTC.

This clone was seen a handful of times. The rearrangement links TRBV29-1 to TRBJ1-1; TRBD1 matches 8 bases. The germline gives CDR1 SQVTM, CDR2 ANQGSEA. J lost 3 bases, V lost 3 bases, and 3 bases had no gene match. CDR3 length equals 13 residues. The CDR3 loop is CSVDGQGYTEAFF. The CDR3 nucleotides read TGCAGCGTTGACGGACAGGGATACACTGAAGCTTTCTTT.

This clone occurred once. The genes are TRBV28 and TRBJ2-7; 7 bases fit TRBD1. This CDR3 has 15 amino acids. V lost 5 bases, J lost 5 bases, and 12 bases stayed unmatched. The germline V gene encodes CDR1 MDHEN and CDR2 SYDVKM. This CDR3 reads CASSPPRSGGHEQYF. In DNA form, the CDR3 reads TGTGCCAGCAGTCCGCCGCGGTCAGGGGGTCACGAGCAGTACTTC.

In DNA, the CDR3 is TGTGCCAGCAGCTCGCGGGGTAGCGGGAGAACCTCCTACGAGCAGTACTTC. Its protein is CASSSRGSGRTSYEQYF. The chain is built from TRBV5-6 and TRBJ2-7; TRBD2 matches 9 bases. The CDR3 is made up of 17 amino acids. V was clipped by 3 bases and J by 0 bases; unmatched bases: 10. CDR1 and CDR2 (germline): SGHDT, YYEEEE.

CDR3 nucleotides: TGTGCCAGCAGTTGGGAGGACAGGGCCCTGGATGGCTACACCTTC. Amino acid sequence: CASSWEDRALDGYTF. The chain is built from TRBV13 and TRBJ1-2, with 8 positions matching TRBD1. V trimming: 6 bases; J trimming: 6 bases; junction bases outside the gene matches: 12. The CDR3 sequence is 15 residues long. Germline V gives CDR1 PRHDT, CDR2 FYEKMQ (reference sequence).

The chain uses TRBV9 and TRBJ1-2; weak D call: TRBD1 (6 bases). The germline V gene encodes CDR1 SGDLS and CDR2 YYNGEE. V lost 3 bases to trimming and J lost 0 bases, with 15 bases between them. This CDR3 is 16 amino acids long. The CDR3 region is CASSATAGTTNYGYTF. The CDR3 nucleotides read TGTGCCAGCAGCGCCACAGCCGGGACAACTAACTATGGCTACACCTTC.

The V gene is TRBV5-1, the J gene TRBJ2-5; 10 nucleotides align to TRBD2. V dropped 0 bases and J dropped 4; count of bases not matched to a gene: 12. Germline V CDR1 and CDR2: SGHRS, YFSETQ. This CDR3 has 18 residues. DNA for the CDR3: TGCGCCAGCAGCTTGGGGCTAGCGGGAGATCGGGTAGGAGAGACCCAGTACTTC. Its protein is CASSLGLAGDRVGETQYF.

The J gene is TRBJ1-1, the V gene TRBV5-8, with D unclear. Germline V CDR1 and CDR2: SGHTS, YDEGEE. The CDR3 is 13 residues long. V dropped 5 bases and J dropped 2 bases, with 10 bases sitting between them. In DNA form, the CDR3 reads TGTGCCAGCAGACCGACATATAACACTGAAGCTTTCTTT. Its protein is CASRPTYNTEAFF.

The gene calls are TRBV7-9 and TRBJ1-5; a possible D gene is TRBD1 (5 bases). The CDR3 is 15 amino acids. With 1 base removed from V and 3 bases from J, the gap between germline ends came to 10 bases. From germline, CDR1 is SEHNR and CDR2 FQNEAQ (reference sequence). This CDR3 is CASSLGTILNQPQHF. The DNA of the CDR3 is TGTGCCAGCAGCTTAGGGACAATACTCAATCAGCCCCAGCATTTT.

This chain uses TRBV19 with TRBJ1-5; TRBD1 matches 10 bases. Germline lookup yields CDR1 LNHDA and CDR2 SQIVND (reference sequence). The CDR3 covers 15 residues. V shed 4 bases, J shed 1 base, and the junction held 1 base outside the gene matches. CDR3 region: CASSTGQGSNQPQHF. The CDR3 DNA follows: TGTGCCAGTAGTACGGGACAGGGGAGCAATCAGCCCCAGCATTTT.

The chain links TRBV9 to TRBJ1-1; D ambiguous. V was cut by 2 bases and J by 4 bases, with 9 bases left in between. Germline CDR1 is SGDLS and CDR2 is YYNGEE. The CDR3 has 13 residues. DNA of the CDR3: TGTGCCAGCAGCGTGGAGGGAGGCACTGAAGCTTTCTTT. Translating gives CASSVEGGTEAFF.

The chain uses TRBV7-3 and TRBJ2-3, with 10 bases aligning to TRBD2. CDR1 is SGHTA, CDR2 FQGTGA, per germline. V lost 7 bases and J lost 1; bases outside the gene matches: 11. CDR3 length equals 17 residues. CDR3 loop: CASNTPTGTSGTDTQYF. The CDR3 DNA follows: TGTGCCAGCAACACTCCGACCGGGACTAGCGGCACAGATACGCAGTATTTT.

The gene calls are TRBV28 and TRBJ1-1; TRBD1 aligns across 10 bases. V lost 5 bases and J lost 5; bases outside the gene matches: 11. This CDR3 is built from 16 residues. The germline V gene has CDR1 MDHEN and CDR2 SYDVKM. The CDR3 DNA sequence: TGTGCCAGCAGTCCTGCAAACTGGGACAGGGGAACTGAAGCTTTCTTT. Amino acids: CASSPANWDRGTEAFF.

The rearrangement links TRBV6-1 to TRBJ2-5; 7 bases fit TRBD1. Germline V gene data show CDR1 as MNHNS and CDR2 as SASEGT. After removal of 5 bases from V and 5 bases from J, the junction contained 5 bases not matched to a gene. This CDR3 is 13 amino acids long. DNA for the CDR3: TGTGCCAGCAGTATGACAGGGACGGAGACCCAGTACTTC. This encodes CASSMTGTETQYF.

V gene TRBV10-3 combines with J gene TRBJ1-2, with D perhaps matching TRBD1 (6 bases). This CDR3 is built from 11 residues. CDR1 is ENHRY, CDR2 SYGVKD, per germline. V gave up 3 bases and J gave up 7 bases, with 6 bases separating them. CDR3 nucleotides: TGTGCCATCAGTGAACAGGGTGGCTACACCTTC. This sequence encodes CAISEQGGYTF.

The sample holds a few counts of this clone. CDR3 nucleotides: TGCGCCAGCAGCGGAACAGGCGGTGAAGCTTTCTTT. As protein: CASSGTGGEAFF. The chain combines TRBV10-1 with TRBJ1-1, with D maybe TRBD1 (5 bases). The CDR3 has 12 residues. V lost 6 bases, J lost 7 bases, and 12 bases lay in between. Germline-derived CDR1 and CDR2 are WNHNN and SYGVQD (reference sequence).